These 30 T cell receptor beta chains share one sample of origin, sequenced in a study of T cell responses to AZD1222 COVID-19 vaccine. Generated by immunoSEQ multiplex PCR, the TCRdb table keeps only in-frame clones and is missing some. Of some 100,000 clones listed, more than 75% were seen once; the top ten hold approximately 10%. The specimen was peripheral blood, collected on day 0 of AZD1222 vaccination. The receptors originated from an adult in good health.

The CDR3 DNA sequence: TGTGCCAGCAGTTACGTGAGACAGGGGGCGCAGGGCTACACCTTC. This sequence encodes CASSYVRQGAQGYTF. The V and J genes are TRBV6-5 and TRBJ1-2; the match to TRBD1 covers 10 bases. CDR1 and CDR2 from the germline V gene are MNHEY and SVGAGI. V gave up 2 bases and J gave up 8 bases; unmatched junction bases: 8. The CDR3 is 15 amino acids.

The chain carries TRBV27 and TRBJ2-1; 12 bases are a match to TRBD2. The germline CDR1 and CDR2 sequences are MNHEY and SMNVEV (reference sequence). The CDR3 consists of 16 residues. Trimming took 4 bases from V and 2 from J; bases not matched to a gene: 3. CDR3 bases: TGTGCCAGCAGTTCCGCTAGCGGGGGGGCCTACAATGAGCAGTTCTTC. Its protein is CASSSASGGAYNEQFF.

The chain is built from TRBV10-3 and TRBJ1-1; 9 bases are a match to TRBD1. V trimming: 6 bases; J trimming: 3 bases; junction bases outside the gene matches: 5. CDR3 size: 14 residues. Germline values: CDR1 ENHRY, CDR2 SYGVKD. CDR3 nucleotide sequence: TGTGCCATCAGGGGGACAGGGTCGGACACTGAAGCTTTCTTT. It is translated as CAIRGTGSDTEAFF.

The chain carries TRBV7-9 and TRBJ2-2, with D possibly being TRBD2 (6 bases). Germline-derived CDR1 and CDR2 are SEHNR and FQNEAQ (reference sequence). With 2 bases removed from V and 0 bases from J, the gap between germline ends came to 7 bases. This CDR3 has 15 residues. DNA of the CDR3: TGTGCCAGCAGCTTACCTAGCGCGAACACCGGGGAGCTGTTTTTT. Amino acid sequence: CASSLPSANTGELFF.

The chain employs TRBV18 and TRBJ2-7; 15 bases align to TRBD2. Trimming cost V 2 bases and J 2 bases; bases outside gene matches: 7. Germline loops: CDR1 KGHSH, CDR2 LQKENI. The CDR3 loop spans 18 amino acids. The CDR3 sequence: CASSPTGLAGGLAYEQYF. In nucleotides, the CDR3 is TGTGCCAGCTCACCAACGGGACTAGCGGGGGGCTTGGCCTACGAGCAGTACTTC.

The V gene is TRBV30, the J gene TRBJ1-2; D is undetermined. Germline V gene lookup returns CDR1 GTSNPN and CDR2 SVGIG (reference sequence). The CDR3 has 14 residues. V lost 3 bases to trimming and J lost 7 bases, with 18 bases between them. In DNA, the CDR3 is TGTGCCTGGAGGGGTGCATTCTTAGTTCGTGGCTACACCTTC. Translated: CAWRGAFLVRGYTF.

The genes are TRBV9 and TRBJ1-3; D is ambiguous. Per the germline V gene, CDR1 is SGDLS and CDR2 is YYNGEE. The CDR3 sequence is 15 residues long. V was shortened by 4 bases and J by 0 bases, with 11 bases between the two germline ends. CDR3 protein: CASSPGTSSGNTIYF. The CDR3 DNA follows: TGTGCCAGCAGCCCCGGCACAAGCTCTGGAAACACCATATATTTT.

The V gene is TRBV4-2, the J gene TRBJ1-5, with TRBD1 as a possible D gene (5 bases). Germline lookup yields CDR1 LGHNA and CDR2 YNFKEQ. The V and J ends lost 1 base and 8 bases respectively, with 18 bases between them. This CDR3 has 16 residues. The CDR3 nucleotides read TGTGCCAGCAGCCAAGGCGGGGGAGTCGGGAGCGAGCCCCAGCATTTT. As protein: CASSQGGGVGSEPQHF.

The chain links TRBV6-1 to TRBJ2-3; D may be TRBD1 (6 bases). CDR3 length equals 16 residues. The V and J ends lost 4 bases and 0 bases respectively, with 14 bases between them. CDR1 is MNHNS, CDR2 SASEGT, per germline. In nucleotides, the CDR3 is TGTGCCAGCAGTGCCCCGGCAGGGGCGAGCACAGATACGCAGTATTTT. It encodes CASSAPAGASTDTQYF.

The chain combines TRBV3-1 (or the pseudogene TRBV3-2) with TRBJ2-1; 8 nucleotides line up with TRBD2. V lost 3 bases, J lost 3 bases, and 4 bases stayed unmatched. Germline V gives CDR1 LGHDT, CDR2 YNNKEL (reference sequence). The CDR3 contains 15 residues. CDR3 coding DNA: TGTGCCAGCAGCCACTGGACTAGCAGCTACAATGAGCAGTTCTTC. Protein sequence: CASSHWTSSYNEQFF.

The chain has TRBV7-2 and TRBJ2-7, with 7 bases identical to TRBD2. CDR3 length: 18 amino acids. The trim removed 2 bases at V and 2 bases at J, leaving 15 bases unmatched. Per the germline V gene, CDR1 is SGHTA and CDR2 is FQGNSA. For the CDR3, the DNA is TGTGCCAGCAGCTTACGGTCGTTGACGGGAGGCGTAACCTACGAGCAGTACTTC. Its translation is CASSLRSLTGGVTYEQYF.

The chain has TRBV2 and TRBJ1-5; 8 nucleotides line up with TRBD1. This CDR3 has 15 residues. The V segment lost 4 bases and the J segment 6 bases; nucleotides outside the gene matches: 8. In germline, CDR1 is SNHLY, CDR2 FYNNEI. This CDR3 is CASSGQGTGSQPQHF. The CDR3 DNA sequence: TGTGCCAGCAGTGGACAGGGGACAGGTTCTCAGCCCCAGCATTTT. The full variable domain, its missing parts supplied by reference TRBV2 and TRBJ1-5, is EPEVTQTPSHQVTQMGQEVILRCVPISNHLYFYWYRQILGQKVEFLVSFYNNEISEKSEIFDDQFSVERPDGSNFTLKIRSTKLEDSAMYFCASSGQGTGSQPQHFGDGTRLSIL.

The CDR3, as DNA: TGTGCCAGCACTCCGGGACAGTCCTACGAGCAGTACTTC. This encodes CASTPGQSYEQYF. This chain links TRBV12-3 or TRBV12-4 with TRBJ2-7, with 7 bases matching TRBD1. V lost 7 bases and J lost 1; bases outside the gene matches: 4. The CDR3 length is 13 residues.

This chain uses TRBV10-1 with TRBJ2-3; D may be TRBD1 or TRBD2 (6 bases each). V shed 2 bases and J shed 4 bases, with 16 bases lying between them. Germline V CDR1 and CDR2: WNHNN, SYGVQD (reference sequence). The CDR3 sequence is 16 residues long. Here the CDR3 reads CASSERAGRGPDTQYF. Written as DNA, the CDR3 is TGCGCCAGCAGTGAGCGCGCGGGCCGGGGGCCAGATACGCAGTATTTT.

The chain couples TRBV7-8 to TRBJ1-1; D is uncertain. Germline V gene data show CDR1 as SGHVS and CDR2 as FQNEAQ. The CDR3 extends over 12 amino acids. V lost 2 bases, J lost 6 bases, and 7 bases lay in between. The CDR3 here is CASSLTSSEAFF. Here the CDR3 DNA reads TGTGCCAGCAGCTTAACGTCGTCTGAAGCTTTCTTT.

This sequence joins TRBV27 and TRBJ1-5, with TRBD1 identical over 10 bases. Germline V lookup: CDR1 MNHEY, CDR2 SMNVEV (reference sequence). The CDR3 extends over 15 amino acids. Trimming took 3 bases from V and 7 from J; bases not matched to a gene: 6. CDR3 coding DNA: TGTGCCAGCAGTTTCCAGGGGACAGGGGCCCAGCCCCAGCATTTT. Translated, it gives CASSFQGTGAQPQHF.

The table lists this clone with a count of one. This rearrangement joins TRBV5-1 to TRBJ2-2; D is unresolved. Germline V gene data show CDR1 as SGHRS and CDR2 as YFSETQ. Trimming removed 4 bases from V and 8 bases from J, with 12 bases in between. CDR3 length equals 13 residues. This chain's CDR3 is CASSVPSTGELFF. In DNA form, the CDR3 reads TGCGCCAGCAGCGTCCCTAGTACGGGGGAGCTGTTTTTT.

This clone was picked up one time. The chain uses TRBV2 and TRBJ2-3; 7 positions agree with TRBD1. The length of the CDR3 is 19 residues. V lost 5 bases to trimming and J lost 1 base; unmatched junction nucleotides: 18. Germline V CDR1 and CDR2: SNHLY, FYNNEI. Here the CDR3 reads CASSTPGTVYGWGTDTQYF. The CDR3 bases are TGTGCCAGCAGTACCCCCGGGACAGTTTATGGTTGGGGCACAGATACGCAGTATTTT.

CDR3 DNA sequence: TGTGCCAGCAGCGGCTCCTCTGGGGCATCGCAGTTCTTC. Translation: CASSGSSGASQFF. The chain carries TRBV6-5 and TRBJ2-1; a possible D gene is TRBD1 (5 bases). The CDR3 extends over 13 amino acids. Germline V gene data show CDR1 as MNHEY and CDR2 as SVGAGI. Trimming removed 6 bases at V and 12 bases at J, with 18 bases between.

The chain's CDR3 is CASSLPGQGGSPLHF. Here the CDR3 DNA reads TGTGCCAGTAGCCTACCGGGACAGGGAGGTTCACCCCTCCACTTT. The V call is TRBV19, the J call TRBJ1-6, with TRBD1 matching over 9 bases. The J segment lost 9 bases and the V segment lost 6 bases, leaving 9 bases of the junction unmatched. The CDR3 covers 15 residues. From germline, CDR1 is LNHDA and CDR2 SQIVND (reference sequence).

This clone turned up a few times. The CDR3 bases are TGTGCCAGCAGCTTGGGGGACAGCGGATGGGAAGGCTACACCTTC. Protein sequence: CASSLGDSGWEGYTF. V is TRBV5-6 and J is TRBJ1-2; 7 bases agree with TRBD1. The CDR3 consists of 15 residues. Trimming cost V 0 bases and J 8 bases; bases outside gene matches: 10. Germline assignment: CDR1 SGHDT and CDR2 YYEEEE. Full variable domain (remainder filled in from reference TRBV5-6 and TRBJ1-2): DAGVTQSPTHLIKTRGQQVTLRCSPKSGHDTVSWYQQALGQGPQFIFQYYEEEERQRGNFPDRFSGHQFPNYSSELNVNALLLGDSALYLCASSLGDSGWEGYTFGSGTRLTVV.

V and J are TRBV6-5 and TRBJ1-1; D not certain. The germline CDR1 and CDR2 sequences are MNHEY and SVGAGI. V was shortened by 8 bases and J by 1 base, with 11 bases between the two germline ends. The CDR3 sequence is 13 residues long. The CDR3 DNA reads as TGTGCCAGCGTTAAGCAGGCGAACACTGAAGCTTTCTTT. Its protein product is CASVKQANTEAFF.

The chain recombines TRBV15 with TRBJ1-6; D remains ambiguous. CDR1 is LNHNV, CDR2 YYDKDF, per germline (reference sequence). This CDR3 has 13 amino acids. The ends were cut back, 0 bases at V and 9 bases at J, with 6 bases in the middle. CDR3 sequence (DNA): TGTGCCACCAGCAGAGAAGAGGGTTCACCCCTCCACTTT. Its protein product is CATSREEGSPLHF.

This clone was detected once. The chain uses TRBV10-3 and TRBJ1-1; possibly TRBD1 for D (6 bases). The germline CDR1 and CDR2 sequences are ENHRY and SYGVKD. V was trimmed by 9 bases and J by 3 bases, leaving 20 bases between them. The CDR3 has 15 amino acids. The CDR3 loop is CAISTRGATDTEAFF. As DNA, the CDR3 is TGTGCCATATCCACCCGGGGGGCGACGGACACTGAAGCTTTCTTT.

V gene TRBV24-1 combines with J gene TRBJ2-1; 7 bases align to TRBD2. The ends lost 9 bases at V and 2 bases at J; junction bases unmatched: 9. CDR3 length: 15 residues. Per the germline V gene, CDR1 is KGHDR and CDR2 is SFDVKD. The CDR3 spells CATERAGPPYNEQFF. CDR3 sequence (DNA): TGTGCCACCGAACGAGCGGGACCCCCCTACAATGAGCAGTTCTTC.

The rearrangement uses TRBV20-1 and TRBJ1-1; D possibly corresponds to TRBD1 (5 bases). The germline gives CDR1 DFQATT, CDR2 SNEGSKA (reference sequence). The V and J ends lost 3 bases and 1 base respectively, with 15 bases between them. CDR3 length equals 15 residues. The CDR3 protein is CSASHPWGGNTEAFF. The CDR3, as DNA: TGCAGTGCTAGTCATCCATGGGGGGGGAACACTGAAGCTTTCTTT.

This chain links TRBV6-5 with TRBJ1-1; TRBD1 is a possible D gene (6 bases). V shed 5 bases and J shed 1 base, with 11 bases lying between them. The CDR3 consists of 14 residues. The V gene's germline CDR1 is MNHEY and CDR2 SVGAGI. CDR3 nucleotides: TGTGCCAGCAGTAATGGACAGACGAACACTGAAGCTTTCTTT. It translates to CASSNGQTNTEAFF.

The chain employs TRBV10-3 and TRBJ2-2; a weak D match, TRBD1 (6 bases). Trimming shortened V by 0 bases and J by 5 bases, and 22 bases separated the two germline ends. The germline V gene has CDR1 ENHRY and CDR2 SYGVKD. This CDR3 has 19 residues. CDR3 amino acids: CAISESDLVGTSFTGELFF. The CDR3 DNA sequence: TGTGCCATCAGTGAGTCGGATCTAGTTGGGACAAGTTTTACCGGGGAGCTGTTTTTT.

The CDR3 loop is CASSLGLAGNAQYF. CDR3 sequence (DNA): TGTGCCAGCAGCTTAGGGCTAGCGGGAAACGCGCAGTACTTC. V gene TRBV13 combines with J gene TRBJ2-7; 9 bases are a match to TRBD2. The germline CDR1 and CDR2 sequences are PRHDT and FYEKMQ (reference sequence). V dropped 0 bases and J dropped 9; count of bases not matched to a gene: 6. The CDR3 contains 14 residues. The full variable domain, in which reference TRBV13 and TRBJ2-7 provide the parts outside the CDR3, is AAGVIQSPRHLIKEKRETATLKCYPIPRHDTVYWYQQGPGQDPQFLISFYEKMQSDKGSIPDRFSAQQFSDYHSELNMSSLELGDSALYFCASSLGLAGNAQYFGPGTRLTVT.

The table lists this clone with a count of one. The V call is TRBV19, the J call TRBJ1-5, with 7 bases aligning to TRBD1. Germline loops: CDR1 LNHDA, CDR2 SQIVND (reference sequence). J gave up 2 bases and V 7 bases, and 11 bases lay outside the gene matches. This CDR3 has 16 residues. For the CDR3, the DNA is TGTGCCAGTAAAACGACAGGGCGCTCCGGCAATCAGCCCCAGCATTTT. This gives the protein CASKTTGRSGNQPQHF.